This TCR beta chain appears in the sequencing data of a study of T-cell memory formation after mild COVID-19. Whole-study findings and limits: Of the contracting clones, CD4+ ones lay mainly in CM and EM, and CD8+ ones in EMRA. The second-wave clones peaking on day 37 were not confirmed as SARS-CoV-2-specific. Clones that contracted from day 15 to 85 had balanced CD4/CD8; later expanders were CD4+ biased. The pre-infection memory compartment contained some responding clones, suggesting cross-reactive memory joined.

Each CDR3 protein is one row after TCRdb ran MiXCR on the 5' RACE reads. The sample lists hundreds of thousands of distinct CDR3 sequences, around 15% occurring once. Germline-derived CDR1 and CDR2 are MDHEN and SYDVKM. V lost 7 bases and J 10 bases, leaving 14 bases between the germline ends. This CDR3 region has 12 residues. As to this clonotype: Its antigen is as yet unknown.

This receptor was taken from a man aged 18-30 years who had mild COVID-19 (a few samples of this study predate the infection). Cell type and time point are not known. Sample: PBMCs or a T cell subset sorted from them (not recorded which). This chain joins TRBV28 and TRBJ2-1; no clear D gene. This CDR3 is CASTARVGEQFF. CDR3 nucleotides: TGTGCCAGCACCGCGCGAGTCGGGGAGCAGTTCTTC.